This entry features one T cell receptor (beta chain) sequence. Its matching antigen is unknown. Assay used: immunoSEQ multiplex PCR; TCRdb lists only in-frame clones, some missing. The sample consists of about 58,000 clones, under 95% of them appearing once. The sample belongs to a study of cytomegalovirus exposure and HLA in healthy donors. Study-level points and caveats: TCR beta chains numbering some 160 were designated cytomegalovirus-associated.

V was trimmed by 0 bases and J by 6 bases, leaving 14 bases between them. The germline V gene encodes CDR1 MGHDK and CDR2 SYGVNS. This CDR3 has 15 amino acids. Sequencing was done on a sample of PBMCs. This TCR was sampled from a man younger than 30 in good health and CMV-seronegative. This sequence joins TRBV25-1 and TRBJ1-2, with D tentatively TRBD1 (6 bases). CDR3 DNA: TGTGCCAGCAGTGAATATAACAGGGACCTTGATGGCTACACCTTC. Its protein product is CASSEYNRDLDGYTF.